Listed here is a single T cell receptor (beta chain). Its antigen is not identified. In TCRdb, the 5' RACE reads were re-called with MiXCR into one record per CDR3 protein. Among roughly 250,000 distinct CDR3 sequences, about an eighth were seen once, and the ten largest hold about 0.54%. This CDR3 comprises 12 residues. Germline V gives CDR1 MNHNY, CDR2 SVGAGI (reference sequence). The ends were cut back, 6 bases at V and 9 bases at J, with 12 bases in the middle. The sample comes from a study of T cells after yellow fever vaccination. Whole-study context: SMART-Seq v4 Ultra Low Input prepared the low-cell-number fractions.

Study-wide results and caveats: When the response was secondary, it was weaker but reached its peak faster, day 5 versus 15. Booster samples showed a return of most primary-vaccination clones (under 98% CD4, around 88% CD8).

The origin of this receptor is a man between 25 and 39 years old who received the YFV17D yellow fever vaccine. This sample comprised CD4+ T cells sorted from PBMCs, obtained 45 days after the yellow fever booster vaccination. The chain links TRBV6-6 to TRBJ2-1, with D perhaps TRBD1 or TRBD2 (5 bases each). This chain's CDR3 is CASSTRGGEQFF. The CDR3 nucleotides are TGTGCCAGCAGCACGAGGGGTGGTGAGCAGTTCTTC.